These T cell receptor beta chains were read from a single sample in a study of human T cells and chemical hapten exposure. TCRdb passed the RACE reads through MiXCR, listing each CDR3 protein once. The sample has roughly 48,000 distinct CDR3 sequences, more than 9.5% seen once. The input for sequencing was whole blood, taken in connection with sensitization to the hapten diphenylcyclopropenone (DPC). Receptor source: a woman between 35 and 50 years old with alopecia areata. Some clones in this sample may be carry-over from other donors' samples. CDR3s include the opening cysteine and the closing phenylalanine or tryptophan. Fields, in order: clone size, V gene, J gene, D gene, CDR3 protein, CDR3 DNA. D genes are given only for firm matches. Size is omitted from some rows. Given values are once, few, many or a class for expanded clones.

clone size: NA
V gene: TRBV24-1
J gene: TRBJ1-2
D gene: NA
CDR3 protein: CATSEPGAPPYGYTF
CDR3 DNA: TGTGCCACCAGTGAACCAGGGGCCCCGCCCTATGGCTACACCTTC

clone size: NA
V gene: TRBV3-1
J gene: TRBJ1-1
D gene: TRBD1
CDR3 protein: CASSHRDRNTEAFF
CDR3 DNA: TGTGCCAGCAGCCACCGGGACAGGAACACTGAAGCTTTCTTT

clone size: many
V gene: TRBV27
J gene: TRBJ1-1
D gene: NA
CDR3 protein: CASSQQARTEAFF
CDR3 DNA: TGTGCCAGCAGCCAACAGGCTCGCACTGAAGCTTTCTTT

clone size: many
V gene: TRBV18
J gene: TRBJ2-1
D gene: TRBD1
CDR3 protein: CASSLGQGSYNEQFF
CDR3 DNA: TGTGCCAGCTCACTCGGACAGGGCTCCTACAATGAGCAGTTCTTC

clone size: NA
V gene: TRBV7-2
J gene: TRBJ1-5
D gene: NA
CDR3 protein: CASSLNSGKRPQHF
CDR3 DNA: TGTGCCAGCAGCTTAAATTCGGGGAAACGGCCCCAGCATTTT

clone size: NA
V gene: TRBV28
J gene: TRBJ1-5
D gene: NA
CDR3 protein: CASSLGTGQPQHF
CDR3 DNA: TGTGCCAGCAGTTTGGGCACTGGACAGCCCCAGCATTTT

clone size: NA
V gene: TRBV20-1
J gene: TRBJ1-2
D gene: NA
CDR3 protein: CSARLYGYTF
CDR3 DNA: TGCAGTGCCAGACTCTATGGCTACACCTTC

clone size: many
V gene: TRBV29-1
J gene: TRBJ1-2
D gene: NA
CDR3 protein: CSVVEGGSNYGYTF
CDR3 DNA: TGCAGCGTGGTCGAGGGGGGGTCGAACTATGGCTACACCTTC

clone size: NA
V gene: TRBV7-2
J gene: TRBJ2-1
D gene: NA
CDR3 protein: CASSHYLGEQFF
CDR3 DNA: TGTGCCAGCAGCCATTACCTGGGTGAGCAGTTCTTC

clone size: many
V gene: TRBV18
J gene: TRBJ1-4
D gene: TRBD1
CDR3 protein: CASSPIAWTGESEKLFF
CDR3 DNA: TGTGCCAGCTCACCGATTGCCTGGACAGGGGAGAGTGAAAAACTGTTTTTT